The present T cell receptor (beta chain) was sequenced within a study of beta chain features in type 1 diabetes. It was one heparinised blood draw, averaging about 0.12 L, that each donor gave. Study-wide results and limits: Among all four CD4+ subsets, Type 1 diabetes patients had TCRB CDR3s that were moderately but significantly shorter.

In the case of this clone: The antigen is not known.

V lost 4 bases and J lost 3, with 13 bases in between. Germline V CDR1 and CDR2: MGHRA, YSYEKL. This CDR3 has 15 residues. Reverse transcribing all isolated RNA meant expressed TCRB transcripts were sequenced. TCRdb's table, derived via immunoSEQ multiplex PCR, lists solely in-frame clones and lacks some. The sample carries 250,000 or so clones, 11% to 15% recorded once. The genes are TRBV4-1 and TRBJ2-1, with D maybe TRBD2 (7 bases). The source material was naive CD4+ T cells from blood. The sequence came from a man aged 25 to 45 with type 1 diabetes. This chain's CDR3 is CASSPAGAYYNEQFF. In DNA form, the CDR3 reads TGCGCCAGCAGCCCCGCGGGGGCCTACTACAATGAGCAGTTCTTC.